The entry below describes one T cell receptor beta chain. The antigen remains unidentified. Reverse transcribed after extraction, RNA yielded cDNA as the sequencing template. Data came from immunoSEQ multiplex PCR; TCRdb stores just in-frame clones and leaves some out. The table shows 150,000 to 200,000 clones, with 45% to 65% occurring only once. This record comes from a study of CD8+ T cells in alopecia areata. Study in general: Dosing with tofacitinib proceeded for 6 to 18 months, followed by 6 months off drug.

Study-level findings and limits: In blood and scalp, many expanded lesional clones persisted during tofacitinib.

Sample treatment: oral pan-JAK inhibitor, 5-10 mg twice daily. Samples from alopecia areata patients were lesional scalp punch biopsies and peripheral blood. The specimen was CD4+ T cells sorted from blood, collected at week 4, from a patient treated with tofacitinib. The clonotype was recovered from a human donor with alopecia areata.

CDR3 bases: TGCAGCGTTGTTTTTGGGAGCTCTGGGGCCAACGTCCTGACTTTC. As protein: CSVVFGSSGANVLTF. V and J are TRBV29-1 and TRBJ2-6, with a weak D call TRBD2 (5 bases). The CDR3 totals 15 residues. The V end was cut by 4 bases, the J end by 0 bases, with 10 bases between. The germline V gene encodes CDR1 SQVTM and CDR2 ANQGSEA.